This T cell receptor (beta chain) was recovered during a study of blood T cells in healthy people across ages. Looking at the study overall: Template switching retrieved approximately one barcoded beta molecule for each two T cells. Findings of the study overall: With age, beta diversity per million T cells declined roughly linearly, significantly by around 43.

With regard to this clonotype: Its antigen is undetermined.

From germline, CDR1 is SGDLS and CDR2 YYNGEE. The CDR3 extends over 15 amino acids. Trimming took 3 bases from V and 4 from J; bases not matched to a gene: 8. Combining a sample-barcoded 5' primer with a J-beta primer mix, a second PCR ran for roughly 7 to 11 cycles. MiXCR was run by TCRdb on the 5' RACE reads, yielding one entry per CDR3 protein. The sample holds roughly 860,000 distinct CDR3 sequences, 60% to 80% seen once. The sequencing sample was made of blood. V is TRBV9 and J is TRBJ2-5; 8 nucleotides match TRBD2. This clonotype was sampled from a man younger than 40 in good health. The CDR3 reads CASSDLPGGRETQYF. The CDR3 DNA reads TGTGCCAGCAGCGACCTCCCGGGGGGGCGAGAGACCCAGTACTTC.